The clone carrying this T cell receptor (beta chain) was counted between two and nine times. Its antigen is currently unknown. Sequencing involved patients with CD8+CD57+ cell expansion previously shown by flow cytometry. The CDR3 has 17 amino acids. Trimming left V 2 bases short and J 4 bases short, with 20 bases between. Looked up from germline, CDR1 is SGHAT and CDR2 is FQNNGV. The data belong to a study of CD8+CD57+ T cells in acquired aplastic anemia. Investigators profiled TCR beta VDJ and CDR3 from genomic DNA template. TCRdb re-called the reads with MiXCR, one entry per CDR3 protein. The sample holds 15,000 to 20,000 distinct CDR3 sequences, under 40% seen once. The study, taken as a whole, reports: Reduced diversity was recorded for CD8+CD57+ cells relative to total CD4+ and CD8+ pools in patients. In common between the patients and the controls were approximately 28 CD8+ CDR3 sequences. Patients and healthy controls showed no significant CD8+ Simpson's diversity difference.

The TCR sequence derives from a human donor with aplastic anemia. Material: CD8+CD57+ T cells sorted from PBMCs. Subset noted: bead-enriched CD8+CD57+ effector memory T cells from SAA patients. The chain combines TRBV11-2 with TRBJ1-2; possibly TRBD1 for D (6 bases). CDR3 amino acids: CASSLNYFLARGYGYTF. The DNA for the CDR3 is TGTGCCAGCAGCTTAAATTATTTTTTGGCCAGGGGCTATGGCTACACCTTC.